Listed here are 25 T cell receptor beta chains from one sample, sequenced in a study of blood T cell repertoires in COVID-19. Profiled with immunoSEQ multiplex PCR; TCRdb holds only in-frame clones, not every one. The table shows about 150,000 clones, with 70% to 85% occurring only once. Material: peripheral blood. Every receptor here comes from a woman aged 45-65 years with acute or convalescent COVID-19.

The chain recombines TRBV19 with TRBJ1-3; D possibly corresponds to TRBD1 (6 bases). CDR1 is LNHDA and CDR2 is SQIVND in the germline V gene (reference sequence). Trimming left V 6 bases short and J 0 bases short, with 12 bases between. This CDR3 has 15 amino acids. The CDR3 sequence is CASSERTASGNTIYF. In nucleotides, the CDR3 is TGTGCCAGTAGCGAAAGGACAGCCTCTGGAAACACCATATATTTT.

This chain uses TRBV20-1 with TRBJ1-5; weak D call: TRBD1 (5 bases). CDR1 and CDR2 from the germline V gene are DFQATT and SNEGSKA (reference sequence). The CDR3 has 16 residues. Trimming cost V 3 bases and J 0 bases, with 15 bases left between them. CDR3 sequence (DNA): TGCAGTGCTAGTTACTCCCCAGGGAATAGCAATCAGCCCCAGCATTTT. This translates into CSASYSPGNSNQPQHF.

J is TRBJ1-6 and V is TRBV4-3; TRBD1 matches 7 bases. Per germline, CDR1 LGHNA and CDR2 YSLEER. V was pared by 0 bases and J by 5 bases, with 1 base of the junction left unmatched. The CDR3 is 15 residues long. The CDR3 loop is CASSQDDRDNSPLHF. The CDR3 DNA follows: TGCGCCAGCAGCCAAGATGACAGGGATAATTCACCCCTCCACTTT.

The V and J genes are TRBV24-1 and TRBJ2-7, with 11 bases fitting TRBD1. The junction had 7 bases not matched to a gene; V was cut back by 11 bases and J by 5 bases. Germline V lookup: CDR1 KGHDR, CDR2 SFDVKD. The CDR3 has 13 residues. The CDR3 protein is CASLGQGANEQYF. The CDR3 region has the DNA TGTGCCAGCTTAGGACAGGGGGCCAACGAGCAGTACTTC.

The V gene is TRBV6-4, the J gene TRBJ2-3; 8 bases are shared with TRBD1. This CDR3 region has 16 residues. The ends lost 3 bases at V and 2 bases at J; junction bases unmatched: 7. The germline V gene encodes CDR1 MRHNA and CDR2 SNTAGT. The CDR3 DNA follows: TGTGCCAGCAGTGAGCGAGGACAGGGAACCACAGATACGCAGTATTTT. It translates to CASSERGQGTTDTQYF.

This clone was seen once. The same CDR3 is also encoded by other DNA sequences in this sample. The chain has TRBV19 and TRBJ1-5; TRBD1 is a possible D gene (5 bases). V shed 6 bases and J shed 4 bases, with 7 bases lying between them. This CDR3 region has 12 residues. Looked up from germline, CDR1 is LNHDA and CDR2 is SQIVND (reference sequence). This chain's CDR3 is CASSSGNQPQHF. The CDR3 nucleotides are TGTGCCAGTAGCTCAGGGAATCAGCCCCAGCATTTT.

This chain connects TRBV18 to TRBJ2-1; 9 bases align to TRBD2. Per germline, CDR1 KGHSH and CDR2 LQKENI. J lost 5 bases, V lost 2 bases, and 4 bases had no gene match. The CDR3 sequence is 15 residues long. The DNA of the CDR3 is TGTGCCAGCTCACCAACGACTAGCGGAAACAATGAGCAGTTCTTC. It encodes CASSPTTSGNNEQFF.

This sequence joins TRBV6-2 or TRBV6-3 and TRBJ2-3, with 10 bases matching TRBD2. The CDR3 is made up of 16 amino acids. The germline V gene encodes CDR1 MNHEY and CDR2 SVGEGT. The junction had 10 bases not matched to a gene; V was cut back by 5 bases and J by 5 bases. CDR3 sequence (DNA): TGTGCCAGCAGTGCACTAGCGGGGACCTCAGGAGATACGCAGTATTTT. It codes for CASSALAGTSGDTQYF.

CDR3 DNA: TGCGCCAGCAGCTTGGCCAATATCGGGTCTAATGAAAAACTGTTTTTT. This sequence encodes CASSLANIGSNEKLFF. The rearrangement uses TRBV5-1 and TRBJ1-4, with no clear D. Trimming took 0 bases from V and 3 from J, leaving 12 bases between them. The germline V gene has CDR1 SGHRS and CDR2 YFSETQ. CDR3 length: 16 residues. Full variable domain (remainder filled in from reference TRBV5-1 and TRBJ1-4): KAGVTQTPRYLIKTRGQQVTLSCSPISGHRSVSWYQQTPGQGLQFLFEYFSETQRNKGNFPGRFSGRQFSNSRSEMNVSTLELGDSALYLCASSLANIGSNEKLFFGSGTQLSVL.

The J gene is TRBJ1-2, the V gene TRBV3-1 (or the pseudogene TRBV3-2); no reliable D call. V lost 0 bases to trimming and J lost 4 bases, with 6 bases between them. The CDR3 contains 13 residues. The germline V gene encodes CDR1 LGHDT and CDR2 YNNKEL (reference sequence). CDR3 amino acids: CASSQDQIYGYTF. For the CDR3, the DNA is TGTGCCAGCAGCCAAGACCAGATCTATGGCTACACCTTC.

This sequence joins TRBV5-5 and TRBJ2-7; D gene unclear. The CDR3 spans 13 residues. Germline CDR1 SGHKS, CDR2 YYEKEE (reference sequence). Trimming took 0 bases from V and 3 from J, leaving 7 bases between them. The CDR3 loop reads CASSLDIYYEQYF. The CDR3, as DNA: TGTGCCAGCAGCTTGGACATATACTACGAGCAGTACTTC.

This chain uses TRBV7-9 with TRBJ2-2; 10 bases match TRBD1. V dropped 5 bases and J dropped 5; count of bases not matched to a gene: 8. Germline CDR1 reads SEHNR; CDR2 reads FQNEAQ (reference sequence). The CDR3 is made up of 16 amino acids. The CDR3 nucleotides are TGTGCCAGCAGCCGTTGGGACAGGGGTGAAACCGGGGAGCTGTTTTTT. Translated: CASSRWDRGETGELFF.

This clone came up once. This chain joins TRBV7-8 and TRBJ1-5; D remains ambiguous. V gave up 5 bases and J gave up 3 bases, with 17 bases separating them. The CDR3 totals 16 residues. Germline V gene data show CDR1 as SGHVS and CDR2 as FQNEAQ. In DNA, the CDR3 is TGTGCCAGCAGCCCAAAAGGGAGCAGCATCAATCAGCCCCAGCATTTT. It yields the protein CASSPKGSSINQPQHF.

This clone was detected once. The chain links TRBV5-1 to TRBJ2-6, with TRBD1 matching over 10 bases. V shed 7 bases and J 0 bases; nucleotides not matched to a gene: 1. Germline CDR1 and CDR2: SGHRS and YFSETQ. The CDR3 is made up of 15 amino acids. The CDR3 sequence: CASGTGASGANVLTF. The CDR3, as DNA: TGCGCCAGCGGGACAGGGGCCTCTGGGGCCAACGTCCTGACTTTC.

The chain recombines TRBV7-2 with TRBJ2-1; no clear D gene. In germline, CDR1 is SGHTA, CDR2 FQGNSA. Trimming took off 5 bases at V and 4 bases at J, with 3 bases between the two ends. The CDR3 covers 11 residues. The CDR3 loop reads CASSPYNEQFF. CDR3 nucleotides: TGTGCCAGCAGCCCTTACAATGAGCAGTTCTTC.

The J gene is TRBJ2-7, the V gene TRBV18; 11 nucleotides match TRBD1. Germline V lookup: CDR1 KGHSH, CDR2 LQKENI. This CDR3 region has 14 residues. V was clipped by 3 bases and J by 5 bases; unmatched bases: 3. This chain's CDR3 is CASSPGQGVDEQYF. Here the CDR3 DNA reads TGTGCCAGCTCACCGGGACAGGGGGTCGACGAGCAGTACTTC. The variable domain in full, completed from reference TRBV18 and TRBJ2-7, reads NAGVMQNPRHLVRRRGQEARLRCSPMKGHSHVYWYRQLPEEGLKFMVYLQKENIIDESGMPKERFSAEFPKEGPSILRIQQVVRGDSAAYFCASSPGQGVDEQYFGPGTRLTVT.

V usage is TRBV3-1 (or the pseudogene TRBV3-2) and J usage is TRBJ2-7, with 12 bases that match TRBD2. Losses at the gene ends were 0 bases for V and 6 bases for J; bases not matched to a gene: 15. The germline V gene has CDR1 LGHDT and CDR2 YNNKEL (reference sequence). The CDR3 has 19 amino acids. CDR3 bases: TGTGCCAGCAGCCAAGAGGGAACTAGGACTAGCGGGGTGCGAACCGAGCAGTACTTC. Residues: CASSQEGTRTSGVRTEQYF.

The chain combines TRBV2 with TRBJ2-7; D might be TRBD1 (5 bases). The CDR3 has 15 residues. Germline V gene data show CDR1 as SNHLY and CDR2 as FYNNEI. V lost 3 bases and J lost 4, with 16 bases in between. CDR3 coding DNA: TGTGCCAGCAGTGACGCCCGGGCCAGGGTTTACGAGCAGTACTTC. Its protein product is CASSDARARVYEQYF. Full variable domain (missing parts from reference TRBV2 and TRBJ2-7): EPEVTQTPSHQVTQMGQEVILRCVPISNHLYFYWYRQILGQKVEFLVSFYNNEISEKSEIFDDQFSVERPDGSNFTLKIRSTKLEDSAMYFCASSDARARVYEQYFGPGTRLTVT.

V gene TRBV5-1 combines with J gene TRBJ2-7; tentatively, D is TRBD2 (5 bases). This CDR3 is 16 amino acids long. Germline V CDR1 and CDR2: SGHRS, YFSETQ. V was cut by 2 bases and J by 2 bases, with 17 bases left in between. CDR3 region: CASSLDGGRAAYEQYF. Written as DNA, the CDR3 is TGCGCCAGCAGCTTAGACGGCGGACGAGCGGCCTACGAGCAGTACTTC.

The V gene is TRBV27, the J gene TRBJ1-5; weak D call: TRBD1 (6 bases). There are 15 residues in the CDR3. V was shortened by 4 bases and J by 1 base, with 11 bases between the two germline ends. The V gene's germline CDR1 is MNHEY and CDR2 SMNVEV (reference sequence). CDR3 in DNA: TGTGCCAGCAGTTGGGGCAGGGGCAGCAATCAGCCCCAGCATTTT. Translated: CASSWGRGSNQPQHF.

This clone was counted a few times. This chain connects TRBV6-2 or TRBV6-3 to TRBJ2-1; TRBD2 matches at 15 bases. There are 17 residues in the CDR3. CDR1 and CDR2 from the germline V gene are MNHEY and SVGEGT. Trimming at V came to 4 bases and at J to 7 bases, leaving 8 bases not matched to a gene. The CDR3 DNA is TGTGCCAGCAGTTTACCCCTTGGACTAGCGGGAGGGAATGAGCAGTTCTTC. Translation gives CASSLPLGLAGGNEQFF.

The chain links TRBV5-6 to TRBJ2-2, with 8 positions matching TRBD1. J lost 4 bases, V lost 0 bases, and 2 bases had no gene match. Looked up from germline, CDR1 is SGHDT and CDR2 is YYEEEE. The CDR3 consists of 15 residues. CDR3 sequence reads: CASSLVGQATGELFF. The CDR3 DNA sequence: TGTGCCAGCAGCTTGGTGGGACAGGCCACCGGGGAGCTGTTTTTT.

The gene calls are TRBV29-1 and TRBJ2-7; D might be TRBD1 (7 bases). The CDR3 runs 13 residues. Trimming shortened V by 4 bases and J by 2 bases, and 12 bases separated the two germline ends. Germline loops: CDR1 SQVTM, CDR2 ANQGSEA. The CDR3 region is CSVVAGGTYEQYF. Here the CDR3 DNA reads TGCAGCGTTGTGGCAGGGGGGACCTACGAGCAGTACTTC.

The chain carries TRBV5-1 and TRBJ1-1; the match to TRBD1 covers 7 bases. CDR1 is SGHRS and CDR2 is YFSETQ in the germline V gene. The CDR3 covers 15 residues. Trimming at V came to 0 bases and at J to 0 bases, leaving 2 bases not matched to a gene. CDR3 in amino acids: CASSLGGQMNTEAFF. Written as DNA, the CDR3 is TGCGCCAGCAGCTTGGGGGGACAGATGAACACTGAAGCTTTCTTT. The full variable domain, with the rest looked up from reference TRBV5-1 and TRBJ1-1, is KAGVTQTPRYLIKTRGQQVTLSCSPISGHRSVSWYQQTPGQGLQFLFEYFSETQRNKGNFPGRFSGRQFSNSRSEMNVSTLELGDSALYLCASSLGGQMNTEAFFGQGTRLTVV.

The V gene is TRBV2, the J gene TRBJ1-5; TRBD1 aligns across 9 bases. Looked up from germline, CDR1 is SNHLY and CDR2 is FYNNEI. The CDR3 is 15 amino acids. The ends lost 5 bases at V and 6 bases at J; junction bases unmatched: 8. The CDR3: CASSTGTGTGQPQHF. As DNA, the CDR3 is TGTGCCAGCAGTACCGGGACAGGGACGGGTCAGCCCCAGCATTTT.